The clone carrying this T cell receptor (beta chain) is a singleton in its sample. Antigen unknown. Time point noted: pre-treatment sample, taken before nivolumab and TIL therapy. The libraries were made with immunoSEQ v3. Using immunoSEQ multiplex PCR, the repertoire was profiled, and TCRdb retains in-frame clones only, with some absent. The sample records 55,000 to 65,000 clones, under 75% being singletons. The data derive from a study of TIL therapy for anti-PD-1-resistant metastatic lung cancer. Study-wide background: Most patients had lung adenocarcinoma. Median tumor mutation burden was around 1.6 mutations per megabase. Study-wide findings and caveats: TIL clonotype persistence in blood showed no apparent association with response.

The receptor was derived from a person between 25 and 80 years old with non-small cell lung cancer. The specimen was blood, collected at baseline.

The CDR3 nucleotides are TGTGCCAGCAGCGAGGAAGCCCCTCTTGGCTACACCTTC. Its translation: CASSEEAPLGYTF. This chain uses TRBV11-2 with TRBJ1-2; no clear D gene. CDR1 and CDR2 from the germline V gene are SGHAT and FQNNGV. The V and J ends lost 5 bases and 7 bases respectively, with 14 bases between them. This CDR3 has 13 residues.